This TCR beta chain was obtained from a study of CD8 T cells in ankylosing spondylitis. The study, taken as a whole, reports: Ankylosing spondylitis blood appeared to be characterized by a TCR beta motif of 8 or 9 highly homologous variants.

One entry per CDR3 protein results from TCRdb running MiXCR on the 5' RACE reads. The sample lists under 850,000 distinct CDR3 sequences; about 20% were seen once. V was shortened by 0 bases and J by 0 bases, with 8 bases between the two germline ends. The length of the CDR3 is 15 residues. Germline CDR1 reads SGDLS; CDR2 reads YYNGEE. A note on this clonotype: The antigen remains unidentified.

The V call is TRBV9, the J call TRBJ2-3, with D possibly matching TRBD1 (5 bases). This sequence was found in a male donor with ankylosing spondylitis. The sequencing input was blood, either unsorted or a sorted T cell fraction (not recorded which). CDR3 sequence: CASSVVTASTDTQYF. CDR3 sequence (DNA): TGTGCCAGCAGCGTAGTGACAGCTAGCACAGATACGCAGTATTTT.